These 10 T cell receptor beta chains were sequenced from one sample in a study of OX40 agonist ivuxolimab in advanced cancers. The data were produced by immunoSEQ multiplex PCR, yet TCRdb's version contains in-frame clones alone and is incomplete. There are some 11,000 clones in the sample; roughly 74% occur only once, and roughly 37% lies in the top ten. The sample in question was CD4+ or CD8+ T cells sorted from blood, obtained in a trial of the OX40 agonist ivuxolimab. These receptors were taken from an adult with an advanced solid tumor such as melanoma, head and neck, liver or kidney cancer.

The chain has TRBV6-6 and TRBJ1-2, with D possibly being TRBD1 (5 bases). The CDR3 runs 15 residues. CDR1 and CDR2 (germline): MNHNY, SVGAGI (reference sequence). V was trimmed by 2 bases and J by 2 bases, leaving 12 bases between them. The CDR3 reads CASSYGEGRNYGYTF. CDR3 sequence (DNA): TGTGCCAGCAGTTACGGCGAGGGACGCAACTATGGCTACACCTTC.

V gene TRBV7-9 combines with J gene TRBJ2-5, with 9 positions matching TRBD2. The J call could be wrong; TRBJ2-7 is a better fit for the DNA end. Germline-derived CDR1 and CDR2 are SEHNR and FQNEAQ (reference sequence). The CDR3 is made up of 17 amino acids. The CDR3 protein is CASSSSIAGASSYEQYF. For the CDR3, the DNA is TGTGCCAGCAGCTCAAGTATAGCGGGAGCGAGCTCCTACGAGCAGTACTTC.

The chain is built from TRBV27 and TRBJ1-5, with 8 bases that match TRBD1. CDR3 size: 15 residues. V shed 5 bases and J 3 bases; nucleotides not matched to a gene: 6. Germline V gene sequence: CDR1 MNHEY, CDR2 SMNVEV (reference sequence). The CDR3 DNA reads as TGTGCCAGCAGTCCCGACAGGGGTGTCAATCAGCCCCAGCATTTT. Its translation is CASSPDRGVNQPQHF.

V is TRBV6-4 and J is TRBJ2-3; D perhaps matches TRBD1 (6 bases). V lost 2 bases to trimming and J lost 6 bases, with 9 bases between them. This CDR3 has 13 residues. CDR1 MRHNA and CDR2 SNTAGT come from the germline V gene. CDR3 amino acids: CASSDKDSDTQYF. CDR3 in DNA: TGTGCCAGCAGTGACAAGGACAGCGATACGCAGTATTTT.

The genes are TRBV13 and TRBJ2-7; D perhaps matches TRBD1 (6 bases). The germline V and J ends were trimmed by 4 bases and 2 bases, with 15 bases remaining between them. Germline CDR1 reads PRHDT; CDR2 reads FYEKMQ (reference sequence). This CDR3 is built from 15 residues. CDR3 bases: TGTGCCAGCAGCTGGCAGGGGCGGTTCGCCTACGAGCAGTACTTC. Protein sequence: CASSWQGRFAYEQYF.

The gene calls are TRBV27 and TRBJ2-1, with 8 bases fitting TRBD2. Germline V CDR1 and CDR2: MNHEY, SMNVEV (reference sequence). The CDR3 length is 14 residues. V shed 11 bases, J shed 5 bases, and the junction held 11 bases outside the gene matches. CDR3 nucleotides: TGTGCCGTCAGAACGGGAGGGCCGAACAATGAGCAGTTCTTC. As protein: CAVRTGGPNNEQFF.

A few counts support this clone. J is TRBJ1-2 and V is TRBV5-6, with D hard to call. V was pared by 3 bases and J by 6 bases, with 12 bases between. The CDR3 is 13 residues long. Germline assignment: CDR1 SGHDT and CDR2 YYEEEE. The CDR3 region has the DNA TGTGCCAGCAGCTCTTTTGTCGAAGATGGCTACACCTTC. Its translation: CASSSFVEDGYTF.

This clone was counted between two and nine times. The gene calls are TRBV6-5 and TRBJ2-1, with D uncertain. The germline V gene encodes CDR1 MNHEY and CDR2 SVGAGI. V lost 5 bases and J 7 bases, leaving 9 bases between the germline ends. The length of the CDR3 is 12 residues. As DNA, the CDR3 is TGTGCCAGCAGTCCCACCGAGAATGAGCAGTTCTTC. Translated, it gives CASSPTENEQFF.

Notes on this clone: Other nucleotide sequences from this sample produce the same CDR3. The chain has TRBV27 and TRBJ2-5, with D uncertain. The CDR3 totals 14 residues. Germline V gene sequence: CDR1 MNHEY, CDR2 SMNVEV (reference sequence). Trimming removed 3 bases at V and 5 bases at J, with 13 bases between. The CDR3 sequence is CASSLDGEGETQYF. In DNA form, the CDR3 reads TGTGCCAGCAGTTTGGACGGAGAAGGGGAGACCCAGTACTTC.

V and J are TRBV6-4 and TRBJ2-1, with 10 bases that match TRBD2. Trimming removed 6 bases from V and 7 bases from J; junction bases left unmatched: 12. CDR1 is MRHNA, CDR2 SNTAGT, per germline. The CDR3 has 16 residues. The CDR3 coding sequence is TGTGCCAGCAGGGCTAAAGCGGGAGGGAGAGGGAATGAGCAGTTCTTC. The encoded protein is CASRAKAGGRGNEQFF.